The present entry profiles one T cell receptor (beta chain) with its context. This sample was taken from a study of CD8 T cells in Susac syndrome. Whole-study context: When blood was drawn, patients with Susac syndrome were on intravenous immunoglobulin alone, on corticosteroids, or therapy-naive.

The RNA input was about 0.45 to 1 ug, and it was reverse transcribed with random hexamers. Amplification of TCR beta CDR3 was carried out by immunoSEQ multiplex PCR, which covered 54 Vbeta and 13 Jbeta segments. TCRdb re-called the immunoSEQ multiplex PCR reads through MiXCR, storing one row per CDR3 protein. The table lists hundreds of thousands of distinct CDR3 sequences, 94% of them singletons. The CDR3 is 14 residues long. The ends lost 4 bases at V and 7 bases at J; junction bases unmatched: 7. Germline CDR1 is PRHDT and CDR2 is FYEKMQ (reference sequence). J is TRBJ2-7 and V is TRBV13, with 10 nucleotides matching TRBD1. The specimen was CD4+ T cells from PBMCs. This TCR was sampled from a human donor with Susac syndrome. This chain's CDR3 is CASSSRQGAEEQYF. In DNA, the CDR3 is TGTGCCAGCAGCTCCAGACAGGGGGCCGAGGAGCAGTACTTC. The whole variable domain, remainder taken from reference TRBV13 and TRBJ2-7, is AAGVIQSPRHLIKEKRETATLKCYPIPRHDTVYWYQQGPGQDPQFLISFYEKMQSDKGSIPDRFSAQQFSDYHSELNMSSLELGDSALYFCASSSRQGAEEQYFGPGTRLTVT.